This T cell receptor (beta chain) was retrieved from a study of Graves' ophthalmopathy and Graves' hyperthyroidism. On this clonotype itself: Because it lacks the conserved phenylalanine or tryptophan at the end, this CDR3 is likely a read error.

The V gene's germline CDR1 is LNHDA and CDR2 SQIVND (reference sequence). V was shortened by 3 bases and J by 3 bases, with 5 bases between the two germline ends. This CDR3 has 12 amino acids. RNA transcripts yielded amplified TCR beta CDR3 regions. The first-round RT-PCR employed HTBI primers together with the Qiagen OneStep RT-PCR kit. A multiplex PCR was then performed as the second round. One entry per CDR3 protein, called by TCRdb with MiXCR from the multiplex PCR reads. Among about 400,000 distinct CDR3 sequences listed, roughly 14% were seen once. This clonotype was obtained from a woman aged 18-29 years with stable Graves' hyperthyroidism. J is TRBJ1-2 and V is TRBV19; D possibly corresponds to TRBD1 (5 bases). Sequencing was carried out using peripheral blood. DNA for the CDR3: TGTGCCAGTAGTATGGGGGACTATGGCTACACCTAC. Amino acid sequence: CASSMGDYGYTY.